This T cell receptor (beta chain) was captured by sequencing in a study of cytomegalovirus exposure and HLA in healthy donors. Study results and limitations: Rates of TCR association differed by HLA locus in a later analysis, with DRB1 highest and HLA-C lowest. When presence/absence was analysed, sequencing depth was taken to be roughly uniform across donors.

This clone has just a few counts. Its antigen is unknown. The PCR was carried out with 60 Vbeta primers and 13 Jbeta primers. Data came from immunoSEQ multiplex PCR; TCRdb stores just in-frame clones and leaves some out. Found here are 200,000 or so clones, about three quarters of them singletons; the top ten hold around 15%. The CDR3 runs 16 residues. V shed 3 bases, J shed 8 bases, and the junction held 13 bases outside the gene matches. Per the germline V gene, CDR1 is MNHEY and CDR2 is SMNVEV (reference sequence). The material sequenced was PBMCs. This clonotype originated in a man aged 40-49 years in good health and CMV-seronegative. The V call is TRBV27, the J call TRBJ1-2; 9 bases are shared with TRBD1. This CDR3 is CASSFRRQGEMRGYTF. The CDR3 DNA is TGTGCCAGCAGTTTTCGTCGACAGGGGGAGATGAGAGGCTACACCTTC.